This T cell receptor beta chain is drawn from a study of blood T cells in healthy people across ages. Study-wide context: Template switching caught about one barcoded beta molecule for each two T cells.

Through a sample-barcoded 5' primer and a J-beta primer mix, a second PCR was run for about 7 to 12 cycles. TCRdb used MiXCR to reprocess the 5' RACE reads, holding one entry per CDR3 protein. The sample lists roughly 1,700,000 distinct CDR3 sequences, 25% to 30% occurring once. The trim removed 0 bases at V and 2 bases at J, leaving 3 bases unmatched. The CDR3 has 15 residues. From germline, CDR1 is LGHNA and CDR2 YSLEER. Overall study results and limits: Roughly linear age-related decline in beta diversity appeared, significant by age roughly 40.

This clonotype was recorded many times. The antigen is unknown. They isolated at least 7 million PBMCs from each sample. Material for sequencing was blood. The gene calls are TRBV4-3 and TRBJ2-5; 7 bases are a match to TRBD1. This receptor was identified in a woman aged 25 to 39 in good health. Here the CDR3 DNA reads TGCGCCAGCAGCCAAGACAGGGGGTTGCAAGAGACCCAGTACTTC. Protein: CASSQDRGLQETQYF.